This entry describes one T cell receptor beta chain. What it recognizes is unknown. Both 60 Vbeta primers and 13 Jbeta primers went into the PCR. The method was immunoSEQ multiplex PCR; TCRdb's version includes in-frame clones alone and lacks a portion of them. This repertoire shows 160,000 or so clones, approximately 80% found once; its top ten account for 7% to 9.5%. This entry comes from a study of cytomegalovirus exposure and HLA in healthy donors. Across the whole study: About 85 million unique TCR sequences came from HLA-typed donors in an early release.

Study-level points and caveats: The availability of immune exposure information extended only to CMV serostatus.

Healthy bone marrow donors made up the cohort. V shed 4 bases, J shed 5 bases, and the junction held 14 bases outside the gene matches. CDR3 length equals 16 residues. Germline lookup yields CDR1 LGHNT and CDR2 FRNRAP. The gene calls are TRBV12-5 and TRBJ2-7; 7 nucleotides align to TRBD2. The sequence was obtained from a male donor in good health and CMV-seropositive. Sequencing input: PBMCs. CDR3 amino acids: CASGSGLSGSLDEQYF. The CDR3, as DNA: TGTGCTAGTGGTTCAGGTCTTAGCGGGTCTCTCGACGAGCAGTACTTC.